These T cell receptor beta chains were read from a single sample in a study of T-cell reconstitution after alpha-beta-depleted transplantation in children. TCRdb fed the PCR reads into MiXCR, producing one record per CDR3 protein. The data contain fewer than 120,000 distinct CDR3 sequences, 10% of them seen just once; the ten biggest clones take up 8%. The sequencing here drew on PBMCs from the stem cell graft donor, taken from the stem cell graft. Every receptor here comes from a human donor who donated a stem cell graft to a child with acute lymphoblastic leukemia. CDR3s include the opening cysteine and the closing phenylalanine or tryptophan. Fields, in order: CDR3 DNA, CDR3 protein, clone size, J gene, D gene, V gene. The D gene is left open where the match is weak. Clone size is shown for a subset of rows, as once, few, many or a class of expanded clone.

DNA: TGTGCCAGCAGCTTACCGGGCGGTAAGCCCCAGCATTTT; CDR3: CASSLPGGKPQHF; size: many; J: TRBJ1-5; D: NA; V: TRBV7-9
DNA: TGTGCCAGCAGTAAGGGGGTGAGAGCCCAGCATTTT; CDR3: CASSKGVRAQHF; size: many; J: TRBJ1-5; D: NA; V: TRBV6-2/TRBV6-3
DNA: TGTGCCAGCAGCCAGGGACTAGCGAGGCCCAATGAGCAGTTCTTC; CDR3: CASSQGLARPNEQFF; size: many; J: TRBJ2-1; D: TRBD2; V: TRBV7-9
DNA: TGCGCCAGCAGGAAACAGGGGGCGAACACCGGGGAGCTGTTTTTT; CDR3: CASRKQGANTGELFF; size: many; J: TRBJ2-2; D: TRBD1; V: TRBV5-1
DNA: TGTGCCAGCAGTCCCCTGTCGTATGGACTGTACTTC; CDR3: CASSPLSYGLYF; size: many; J: TRBJ2-7; D: NA; V: TRBV12-3/TRBV12-4
DNA: TGTGCCAGCAGCTCGGGACGGACCTCTGGAAACACCATATATTTT; CDR3: CASSSGRTSGNTIYF; size: NA; J: TRBJ1-3; D: NA; V: TRBV5-4
DNA: TGTGCCAGCAGCTTAGTCGCAGGATTTGAGCTGTTTTTT; CDR3: CASSLVAGFELFF; size: many; J: TRBJ2-2; D: NA; V: TRBV7-2
DNA: TGTGCCAGCTCACCACCAAACAGGGGAAGTGAAAAACTGTTTTTT; CDR3: CASSPPNRGSEKLFF; size: NA; J: TRBJ1-4; D: TRBD1; V: TRBV18
DNA: TGCAGTGCTAGGAATTTGGCAGAAGCAACTAATGAAAAACTGTTTTTT; CDR3: CSARNLAEATNEKLFF; size: many; J: TRBJ1-4; D: NA; V: TRBV20-1
DNA: TGTGCCAGCAGCGCCAGGGTATCCGGGGAGCTGTTTTTT; CDR3: CASSARVSGELFF; size: many; J: TRBJ2-2; D: NA; V: TRBV3-1
DNA: TGTGCCAGCAGCTTGGAGGGGGGAAAGCAGTACTTC; CDR3: CASSLEGGKQYF; size: NA; J: TRBJ2-7; D: NA; V: TRBV7-8
DNA: TGTGCCAGCAGGGTGGCGGGGGGAGGTAATTCACCCCTCCACTTT; CDR3: CASRVAGGGNSPLHF; size: many; J: TRBJ1-6; D: NA; V: TRBV7-2
DNA: TGTGCCAGCAGCTCATACCGGGACGGATCCTACGAGCAGTACTTC; CDR3: CASSSYRDGSYEQYF; size: few; J: TRBJ2-7; D: NA; V: TRBV7-2
DNA: TGTGCCAGCAGTTGGGCAGGGGGTTTCCAAGAGACCCAGTACTTC; CDR3: CASSWAGGFQETQYF; size: many; J: TRBJ2-5; D: TRBD1; V: TRBV28
DNA: TGTGCCACCAGTTGGGACACCGGGGAGCTGTTTTTT; CDR3: CATSWDTGELFF; size: many; J: TRBJ2-2; D: NA; V: TRBV24-1
DNA: TGTGCCACCAGCAGATCCGACAGTTCGACCGGGGAGCTGTTTTTT; CDR3: CATSRSDSSTGELFF; size: many; J: TRBJ2-2; D: NA; V: TRBV15
DNA: TGCGCCAGCAGCAAGGGGCAGAACACAGATACGCAGTATTTT; CDR3: CASSKGQNTDTQYF; size: NA; J: TRBJ2-3; D: NA; V: TRBV5-1
DNA: TGTGCCAGCAGTTTGAATCAAGCTCGGGATGAGCAGTTCTTC; CDR3: CASSLNQARDEQFF; size: many; J: TRBJ2-1; D: NA; V: TRBV27
DNA: TGTGCCAGCAAAGTAACGGGGGCAGTCGAAGAGCAGTACTTC; CDR3: CASKVTGAVEEQYF; size: many; J: TRBJ2-7; D: NA; V: TRBV7-9
DNA: TGTGCCAGCAGTCGGGACCCCAGTAATGAAAAACTGTTTTTT; CDR3: CASSRDPSNEKLFF; size: NA; J: TRBJ1-4; D: NA; V: TRBV7-2
DNA: TGTGCCAGCCATACCCCGCCGGGGGCTGGGGCCAACGTCCTGACTTTC; CDR3: CASHTPPGAGANVLTF; size: many; J: TRBJ2-6; D: NA; V: TRBV28
DNA: TGTGCCAGCAGGCCGGGGACAGGGGGCTCCTACGAGCAGTACTTC; CDR3: CASRPGTGGSYEQYF; size: many; J: TRBJ2-7; D: TRBD1; V: TRBV7-2
DNA: TGTGCCAGCAGTCCTGGGACAGGGGGCCTGGGAAGATTGAGCACAGATACGCAGTATTTT; CDR3: CASSPGTGGLGRLSTDTQYF; size: many; J: TRBJ2-3; D: TRBD1; V: TRBV27
DNA: TGCAGTGCTCCCGGGGGCGGATACTACAATGAGCAGTTCTTC; CDR3: CSAPGGGYYNEQFF; size: many; J: TRBJ2-1; D: NA; V: TRBV20-1
DNA: TGTGCCAGTAGTTCTAATGACAGACTACTAGCCAAAAACATTCAGTACTTC; CDR3: CASSSNDRLLAKNIQYF; size: many; J: TRBJ2-4; D: NA; V: TRBV19
DNA: TGTGCCAGCAGTTCACAGACAGGGGCAGGGGGAAATGAGCAGTTCTTC; CDR3: CASSSQTGAGGNEQFF; size: many; J: TRBJ2-1; D: TRBD1; V: TRBV12-3/TRBV12-4
DNA: TGTGCCAGCAGCACTCACGGTCAAAAGGGCGAGCAGTACTTC; CDR3: CASSTHGQKGEQYF; size: NA; J: TRBJ2-7; D: NA; V: TRBV6-1
DNA: TGTGCCAGTAGTATGTCGGGGATGAACACTGAAGCTTTCTTT; CDR3: CASSMSGMNTEAFF; size: NA; J: TRBJ1-1; D: NA; V: TRBV19
DNA: TGTGCCAGCACCTTTAGCGGACGAACGAACACCGGGGAGCTGTTTTTT; CDR3: CASTFSGRTNTGELFF; size: many; J: TRBJ2-2; D: NA; V: TRBV7-2
DNA: TGTGCCAGCAGTTTAACGGGGGGGTACAGTCAGTACTTC; CDR3: CASSLTGGYSQYF; size: few; J: TRBJ2-4; D: TRBD2; V: TRBV12-3/TRBV12-4
DNA: TGTGCCAGCAGCCAACTCTTCCGATTACAGGGGGCGAACTCCTACGAGCAGTACTTC; CDR3: CASSQLFRLQGANSYEQYF; size: many; J: TRBJ2-7; D: TRBD1; V: TRBV4-2
DNA: TGTGCCACCAGCGGACTAGAGGACAGGGCTCTGGATGAAAAACTGTTTTTT; CDR3: CATSGLEDRALDEKLFF; size: few; J: TRBJ1-4; D: TRBD1; V: TRBV15
DNA: TGTGCCAGCAGTGTGGAGAGCAATCAGCCCCAGCATTTT; CDR3: CASSVESNQPQHF; size: many; J: TRBJ1-5; D: NA; V: TRBV12-3/TRBV12-4
DNA: TGTGCCAGCAGCCAAGATCCCGGAAGGGGAACGGGTACGCAGTATTTT; CDR3: CASSQDPGRGTGTQYF; size: NA; J: TRBJ2-3; D: NA; V: TRBV3-1
DNA: TGTGCCAGCAGCAAAGGGGACAGGGGTTTGAGCTCCTACGAGCAGTACTTC; CDR3: CASSKGDRGLSSYEQYF; size: many; J: TRBJ2-7; D: NA; V: TRBV21-1
DNA: TGTGCTAGCAGCCCGGGGGGGGGACGCCACGAGCAGTACTTC; CDR3: CASSPGGGRHEQYF; size: NA; J: TRBJ2-7; D: TRBD2; V: TRBV7-7
DNA: TGTGCCAGCAGCAAGACTAGCGAGCAGTTCTTC; CDR3: CASSKTSEQFF; size: many; J: TRBJ2-1; D: NA; V: TRBV21-1
DNA: TGTGCCAGTAGTATAGGACAAAACACCGGGGAGCTGTTTTTT; CDR3: CASSIGQNTGELFF; size: many; J: TRBJ2-2; D: NA; V: TRBV19
DNA: TGTGCCAGCAGCTTAGGAGTAGCTGGAAACACCATATATTTT; CDR3: CASSLGVAGNTIYF; size: many; J: TRBJ1-3; D: NA; V: TRBV7-8
DNA: TGCGCCAGCAGTCCCGTAGCGGGCACCAGCTACAATGAGCAGTTCTTC; CDR3: CASSPVAGTSYNEQFF; size: many; J: TRBJ2-1; D: TRBD2; V: TRBV5-1
DNA: TGTGCCAGCACCTCAGGGGGGATCTGGACCGGGGAGCTGTTTTTT; CDR3: CASTSGGIWTGELFF; size: many; J: TRBJ2-2; D: NA; V: TRBV6-1
DNA: TGCGCCAGCAGCTCGGACAGGGGTAATGAGCAGTTCTTC; CDR3: CASSSDRGNEQFF; size: many; J: TRBJ2-1; D: TRBD1; V: TRBV5-1
DNA: TGTGCCAGCATAGAGACAGCAAGTTCACCCCTCCACTTT; CDR3: CASIETASSPLHF; size: many; J: TRBJ1-6; D: NA; V: TRBV6-1
DNA: TGTGCCAGCAGTCAAAGCCCCGGGACGGTCTATGGCTACACCTTC; CDR3: CASSQSPGTVYGYTF; size: many; J: TRBJ1-2; D: NA; V: TRBV6-1
DNA: TGCAGTGCTCAGAGGATCGGCGGAACTAGCGGGGCCCTCTACAATGAGCAGTTCTTC; CDR3: CSAQRIGGTSGALYNEQFF; size: many; J: TRBJ2-1; D: TRBD2; V: TRBV20-1
DNA: TGCAGCGTTGACACGGAAACTAGCTACGAGCAGTACTTC; CDR3: CSVDTETSYEQYF; size: many; J: TRBJ2-7; D: NA; V: TRBV29-1
DNA: TGTGCCAGCAGCCCGATGGGACAGGGGGCTTATGGGGCCAACGGCCTGACTTTC; CDR3: CASSPMGQGAYGANGLTF; size: NA; J: TRBJ2-6; D: TRBD1; V: TRBV11-1
DNA: TGTGCCCGCAGTCCAGACGGGACGGAGACCCTAGCCAAAAACATTCAGTACTTC; CDR3: CARSPDGTETLAKNIQYF; size: NA; J: TRBJ2-4; D: NA; V: TRBV12-3/TRBV12-4
DNA: TGTGCCAGCAGCCTCTCAGTGACAGGAGCCACAGATACGCAGTATTTT; CDR3: CASSLSVTGATDTQYF; size: NA; J: TRBJ2-3; D: NA; V: TRBV6-1
DNA: TGCAGTGCTAGAGATCAGAGACAGCTGACCTACGAGCAGTACTTC; CDR3: CSARDQRQLTYEQYF; size: many; J: TRBJ2-7; D: NA; V: TRBV20-1
DNA: TGCGCCAGCAGCTTGGCGGGACAGCAAACCGGGGAGCTGTTTTTT; CDR3: CASSLAGQQTGELFF; size: many; J: TRBJ2-2; D: TRBD1; V: TRBV5-1
DNA: TGTGCCAGCAGTTCGGAGGTAGGGCAGGTCGTAACGCTTTTCGAGCAGTACTTC; CDR3: CASSSEVGQVVTLFEQYF; size: many; J: TRBJ2-7; D: NA; V: TRBV28